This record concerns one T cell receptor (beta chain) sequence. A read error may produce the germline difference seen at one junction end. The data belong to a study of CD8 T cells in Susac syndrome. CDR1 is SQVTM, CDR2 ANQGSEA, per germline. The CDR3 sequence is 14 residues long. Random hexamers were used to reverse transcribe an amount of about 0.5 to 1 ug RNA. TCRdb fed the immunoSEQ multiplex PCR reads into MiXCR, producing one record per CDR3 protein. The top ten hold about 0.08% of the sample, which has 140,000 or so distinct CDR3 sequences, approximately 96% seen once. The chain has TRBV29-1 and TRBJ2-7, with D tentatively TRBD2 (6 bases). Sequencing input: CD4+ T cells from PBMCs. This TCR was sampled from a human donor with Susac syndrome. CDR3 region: CSARPEGRAYEQCF. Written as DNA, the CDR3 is TGCAGCGCTCGACCGGAGGGTAGGGCCTACGAGCAGTGCTTC.